Presented here are 8 T cell receptor beta chains from one specimen sequenced in a study of blood T cell repertoires in COVID-19. Sequencing used immunoSEQ multiplex PCR; TCRdb keeps in-frame clones, though not all of them. This sample has about 310,000 clones, with just under 90% found just once. The sequenced sample consisted of PBMCs or T cells enriched from blood (not recorded which). The receptor source for this set is a woman aged 25 to 39 who had recovered from COVID-19.

The chain has TRBV3-1 (or the pseudogene TRBV3-2) and TRBJ2-1; 8 nucleotides agree with TRBD2. The CDR3 contains 16 residues. Looked up from germline, CDR1 is LGHDT and CDR2 is YNNKEL (reference sequence). With 4 bases clipped from V and 4 bases from J, the junction kept 9 bases outside the gene matches. The CDR3 DNA sequence: TGTGCCAGCAGCCCTCGGGGACTAGTCGGTTACAATGAGCAGTTCTTC. Translating gives CASSPRGLVGYNEQFF.

This clone was observed once. The CDR3 nucleotides read TGTGCCAGCAGTTACGCGACGGGAGCTACTAAAAACATTCAGTACTTC. This codes for CASSYATGATKNIQYF. The genes are TRBV6-5 and TRBJ2-4; D is perhaps TRBD2 (6 bases). V lost 2 bases and J 4 bases, leaving 15 bases between the germline ends. Germline V gene sequence: CDR1 MNHEY, CDR2 SVGAGI. The CDR3 spans 16 residues.

In this sample, this clone turned up a few times. The CDR3 nucleotides are TGTGCCAGCAGTTATATTGAGGCCCGGCGGTATGGCTACACCTTC. Translating it yields CASSYIEARRYGYTF. This sequence joins TRBV6-6 and TRBJ1-2; D not certain. The V gene lost 3 bases and the J gene lost 5 bases, with 16 bases spanning the gap. Germline values: CDR1 MNHNY, CDR2 SVGAGI (reference sequence). This CDR3 comprises 15 residues.

V is TRBV24-1 and J is TRBJ1-1; D gene uncertain. The V and J ends lost 9 bases and 4 bases respectively, with 8 bases between them. The germline V gene encodes CDR1 KGHDR and CDR2 SFDVKD. The CDR3 has 11 amino acids. The CDR3 protein is CATSAGTEAFF. The CDR3 coding sequence is TGTGCCACCTCAGCGGGCACTGAAGCTTTCTTT.

The chain joins TRBV19 to TRBJ1-2; D is undetermined. This CDR3 spans 14 amino acids. V lost 6 bases, J lost 0 bases, and 11 bases lay in between. The V gene's germline CDR1 is LNHDA and CDR2 SQIVND (reference sequence). This CDR3 reads CASSPGGTNYGYTF. In DNA, the CDR3 is TGTGCCAGTAGCCCAGGAGGAACTAACTATGGCTACACCTTC.

This sequence joins TRBV5-4 and TRBJ2-7; 13 nucleotides match TRBD2. Per germline, CDR1 SGHNT and CDR2 YYREEE (reference sequence). V gave up 4 bases and J gave up 4 bases; unmatched junction bases: 5. CDR3 length: 15 residues. The CDR3 DNA reads TGTGCCAGCAGCGAGGGACTAGCGGGAAGGTACGAGCAGTACTTC. Protein sequence: CASSEGLAGRYEQYF.

J is TRBJ2-1 and V is TRBV29-1; no firm D call. The CDR3 sequence is 12 residues long. Germline-derived CDR1 and CDR2 are SQVTM and ANQGSEA. V gave up 2 bases and J gave up 7 bases, with 9 bases separating them. CDR3 residues: CSVEFLANEQFF. CDR3 sequence (DNA): TGCAGCGTTGAATTTCTCGCGAATGAGCAGTTCTTC.

The rearrangement joins TRBV10-3 to TRBJ1-2; unclear D gene. From germline, CDR1 is ENHRY and CDR2 SYGVKD. V lost 3 bases, J lost 8 bases, and 25 bases lay in between. There are 17 residues in the CDR3. CDR3 amino acids: CAISDGGKVLPKRGYTF. The CDR3 coding sequence is TGTGCCATCAGTGATGGTGGAAAGGTCCTACCAAAGAGGGGCTACACCTTC.